The present T cell receptor beta chain was sequenced within a study of molecular identifiers for immune sequencing clone quantification. V was clipped by 3 bases and J by 3 bases, with 10 bases between them. Germline V CDR1 and CDR2: MNHEY, SMNVEV (reference sequence). The CDR3 runs to 14 residues. This clonotype was picked up many times. TCRdb recomputed calls from the PCR reads with MiXCR, one row per CDR3 protein. The sample has about 100,000 distinct CDR3 sequences, roughly a fifth seen once; the top ten hold about 0.95%. The TCR originated in a human donor in good health. Some libraries in this study had Jurkat cell RNA spiked in. This chain connects TRBV27 to TRBJ2-3; D is possibly TRBD1 (6 bases). The material sequenced was naive CD8+ T cells from blood, with Jurkat cell RNA spiked in. Noted subset: FACS-sorted CD8+CD4-CCR7+CD45RA+ naive T cells. CDR3 sequence reads: CASSFAQGTDTQYF. The CDR3 DNA follows: TGTGCCAGCAGTTTCGCCCAGGGGACAGATACGCAGTATTTT.